This T cell receptor (beta chain) came from a study of cytomegalovirus exposure and HLA in healthy donors. General observations from the study: A later analysis appeared to link common viral pathogens to several of the most significant clusters. Some V segments, including TRBV6-2 and TRBV6-3, were excluded as indistinguishable. In vitro assays verified that a few CMV-associated chains recognized CMV antigens specifically.

The V segment lost 0 bases and the J segment 4 bases; nucleotides outside the gene matches: 7. CDR3 size: 17 residues. CDR1 and CDR2 (germline): SGHRS, YFSETQ. As to this clone: Its antigen remains unknown.

PCR used 60 Vbeta primers and 13 Jbeta primers. Clones were sequenced by immunoSEQ multiplex PCR, and TCRdb holds only the in-frame ones, with some missing. The data contain around 180,000 clones, 87% of them seen just once; the ten biggest clones take up roughly 0.2%. The source is a girl less than two years old in good health and CMV-seronegative. The rearrangement joins TRBV5-1 to TRBJ2-3; 11 bases match TRBD2. The sequencing sample was made of PBMCs. Here the CDR3 reads CASSLGSGRARADTQYF. CDR3 bases: TGCGCCAGCAGCTTGGGTAGCGGGAGGGCCAGAGCAGATACGCAGTATTTT.